This T cell receptor beta chain emerged from a study of T cell changes during pregnancy in multiple sclerosis. Trimming took 2 bases from V and 1 from J, leaving 8 bases between them. The CDR3 contains 14 residues. CDR1 is SGHTA, CDR2 FQGNSA, per germline. Assay: immunoSEQ multiplex PCR; the TCRdb copy retains only in-frame clones and omits some. Here the sample spans about 110,000 clones, 85% to 95% being singletons. The chain recombines TRBV7-2 with TRBJ1-1; D perhaps matches TRBD1 (6 bases). The sample consisted of peripheral blood, taken after pregnancy. This sequence originates from a female donor with multiple sclerosis, enrolled in a pregnancy study. This CDR3 reads CASSLTGSNTEAFF. CDR3 DNA: TGTGCCAGCAGCTTAACAGGGTCGAACACTGAAGCTTTCTTT.